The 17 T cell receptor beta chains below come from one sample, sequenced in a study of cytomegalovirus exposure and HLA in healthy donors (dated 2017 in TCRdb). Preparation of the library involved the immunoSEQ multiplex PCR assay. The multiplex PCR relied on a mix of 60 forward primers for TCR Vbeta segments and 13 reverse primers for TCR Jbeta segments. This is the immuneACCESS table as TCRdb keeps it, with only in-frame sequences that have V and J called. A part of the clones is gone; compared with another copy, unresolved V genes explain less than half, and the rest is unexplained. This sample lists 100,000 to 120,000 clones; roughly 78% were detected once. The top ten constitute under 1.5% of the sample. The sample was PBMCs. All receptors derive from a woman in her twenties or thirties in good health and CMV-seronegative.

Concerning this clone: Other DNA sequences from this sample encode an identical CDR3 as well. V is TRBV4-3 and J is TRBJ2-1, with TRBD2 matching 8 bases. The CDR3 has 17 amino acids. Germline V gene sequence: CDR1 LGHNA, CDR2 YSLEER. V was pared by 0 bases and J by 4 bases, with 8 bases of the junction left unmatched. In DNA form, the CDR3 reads TGCGCCAGCAGCCAAGATCCGAGCGGGAGCAGTTACAATGAGCAGTTCTTC. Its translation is CASSQDPSGSSYNEQFF.

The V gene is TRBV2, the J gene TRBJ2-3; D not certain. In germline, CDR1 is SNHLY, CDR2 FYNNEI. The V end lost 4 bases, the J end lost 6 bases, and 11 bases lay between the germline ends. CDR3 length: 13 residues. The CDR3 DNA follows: TGTGCCAGCAGTGTCTTAGTAGCCGATACGCAGTATTTT. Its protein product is CASSVLVADTQYF.

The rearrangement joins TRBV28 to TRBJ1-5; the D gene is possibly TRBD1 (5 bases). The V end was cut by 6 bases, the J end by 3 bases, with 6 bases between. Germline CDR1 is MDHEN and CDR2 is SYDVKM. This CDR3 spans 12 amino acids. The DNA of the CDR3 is TGTGCCAGCAGACAGGCCAATCAGCCCCAGCATTTT. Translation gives CASRQANQPQHF. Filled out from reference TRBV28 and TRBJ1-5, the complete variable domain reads DVKVTQSSRYLVKRTGEKVFLECVQDMDHENMFWYRQDPGLGLRLIYFSYDVKMKEKGDIPEGYSVSREKKERFSLILESASTNQTSMYLCASRQANQPQHFGDGTRLSIL.

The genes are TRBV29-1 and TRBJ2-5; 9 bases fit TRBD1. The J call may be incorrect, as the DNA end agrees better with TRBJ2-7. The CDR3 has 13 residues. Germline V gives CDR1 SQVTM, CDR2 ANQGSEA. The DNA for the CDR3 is TGCAGCGTTGGGACAGGGGATCTCTACGAGCAGTACTTC. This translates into CSVGTGDLYEQYF.

As DNA, the CDR3 is TGTGCCTGGAGTTGGAGCGGGAGCGGCATAAAGCAGTACTTC. Translating it yields CAWSWSGSGIKQYF. The rearrangement uses TRBV30 and TRBJ2-7; 8 positions agree with TRBD2. The V gene's germline CDR1 is GTSNPN and CDR2 SVGIG (reference sequence). The V and J ends lost 2 bases and 8 bases, in that order; junction bases with no gene match: 11. The CDR3 extends over 14 amino acids.

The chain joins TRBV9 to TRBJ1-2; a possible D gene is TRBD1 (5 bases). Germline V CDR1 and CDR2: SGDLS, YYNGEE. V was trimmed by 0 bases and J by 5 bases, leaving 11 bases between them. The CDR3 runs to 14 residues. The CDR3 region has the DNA TGTGCCAGCAGCGTAGGACAGACCCCTTATGGCTACACCTTC. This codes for CASSVGQTPYGYTF.

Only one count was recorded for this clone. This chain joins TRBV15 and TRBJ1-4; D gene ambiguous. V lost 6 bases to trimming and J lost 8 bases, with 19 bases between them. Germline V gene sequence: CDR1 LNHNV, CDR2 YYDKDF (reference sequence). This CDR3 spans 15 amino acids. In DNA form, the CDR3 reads TGTGCCACCAGAACTAGGCCCGGCCGAGGAGAAAAACTGTTTTTT. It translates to CATRTRPGRGEKLFF.

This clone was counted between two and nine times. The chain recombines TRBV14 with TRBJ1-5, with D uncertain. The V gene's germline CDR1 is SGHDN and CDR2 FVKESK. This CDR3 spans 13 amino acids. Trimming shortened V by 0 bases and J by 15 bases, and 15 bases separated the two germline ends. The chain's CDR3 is CASSQEAAAATHF. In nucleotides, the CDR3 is TGTGCCAGCAGCCAAGAAGCGGCAGCCGCAACGCATTTT.

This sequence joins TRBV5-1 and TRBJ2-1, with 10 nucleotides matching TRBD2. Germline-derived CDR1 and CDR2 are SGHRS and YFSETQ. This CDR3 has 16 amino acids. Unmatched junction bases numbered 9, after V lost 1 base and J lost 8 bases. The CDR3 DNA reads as TGCGCCAGCAGCTTGTTGGGACTAGCGAAAAGGTATGAGCAGTTCTTC. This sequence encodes CASSLLGLAKRYEQFF.

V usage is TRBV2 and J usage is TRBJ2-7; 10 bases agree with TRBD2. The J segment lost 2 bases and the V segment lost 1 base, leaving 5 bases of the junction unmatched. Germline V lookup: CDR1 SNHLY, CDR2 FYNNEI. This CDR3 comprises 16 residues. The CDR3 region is CASSEGLAGVTYEQYF. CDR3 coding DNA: TGTGCCAGCAGTGAAGGGCTAGCGGGGGTAACCTACGAGCAGTACTTC.

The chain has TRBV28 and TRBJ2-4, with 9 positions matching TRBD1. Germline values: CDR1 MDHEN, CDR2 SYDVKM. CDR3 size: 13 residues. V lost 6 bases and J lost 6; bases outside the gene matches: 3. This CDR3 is CASSTGQGNIQYF. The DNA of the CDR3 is TGTGCCAGCAGCACGGGACAGGGAAACATTCAGTACTTC.

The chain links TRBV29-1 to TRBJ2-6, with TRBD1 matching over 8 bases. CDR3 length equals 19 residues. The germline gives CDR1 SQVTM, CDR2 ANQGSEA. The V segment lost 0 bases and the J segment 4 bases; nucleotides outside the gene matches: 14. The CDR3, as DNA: TGCAGCGTTGAAGAAGCCAGGGGGCGAGATCAGGTGGGGGCCAACGTCCTGACTTTC. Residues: CSVEEARGRDQVGANVLTF.

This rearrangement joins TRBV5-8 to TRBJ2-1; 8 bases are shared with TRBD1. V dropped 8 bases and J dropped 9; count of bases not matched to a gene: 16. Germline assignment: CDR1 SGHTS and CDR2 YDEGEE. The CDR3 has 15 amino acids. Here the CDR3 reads CARIGRGQAASEQFF. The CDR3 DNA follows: TGTGCCAGAATCGGTCGGGGACAGGCGGCGAGTGAGCAGTTCTTC.

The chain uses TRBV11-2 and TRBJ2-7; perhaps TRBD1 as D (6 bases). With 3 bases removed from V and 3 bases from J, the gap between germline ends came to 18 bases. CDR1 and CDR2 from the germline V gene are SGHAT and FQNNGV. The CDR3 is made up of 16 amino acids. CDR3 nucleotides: TGTGCCAGCAGCTTTTTGGACAGCGGCTGGGACTACGAGCAGTACTTC. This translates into CASSFLDSGWDYEQYF.

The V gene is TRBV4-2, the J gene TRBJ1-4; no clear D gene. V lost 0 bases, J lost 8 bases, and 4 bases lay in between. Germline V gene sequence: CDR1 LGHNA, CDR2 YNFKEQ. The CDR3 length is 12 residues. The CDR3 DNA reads TGTGCCAGCAGCCAAGATGGCGAAAAACTGTTTTTT. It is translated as CASSQDGEKLFF.

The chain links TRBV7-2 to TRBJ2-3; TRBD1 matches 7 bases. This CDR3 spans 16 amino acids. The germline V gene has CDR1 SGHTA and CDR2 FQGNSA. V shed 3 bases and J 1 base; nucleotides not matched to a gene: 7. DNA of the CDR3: TGTGCCAGCAGCTTTAAGACAGGGCTCGGCACAGATACGCAGTATTTT. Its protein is CASSFKTGLGTDTQYF.

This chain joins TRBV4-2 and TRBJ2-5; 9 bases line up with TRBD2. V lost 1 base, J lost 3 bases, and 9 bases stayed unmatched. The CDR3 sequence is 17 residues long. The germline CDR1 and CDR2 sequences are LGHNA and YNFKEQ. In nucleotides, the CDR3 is TGTGCCAGCAGCCAAGGTCAGATAGCGGGGGATAAAGAGACCCAGTACTTC. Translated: CASSQGQIAGDKETQYF.